Shown below are 24 T cell receptor beta chains from a single sample sequenced in a study of T-cell memory formation after mild COVID-19. TCRdb redid the calling of the 5' RACE reads with MiXCR, one entry per CDR3 protein. This table has fewer than 400,000 distinct CDR3 sequences, about 16% appearing once. Sequences were obtained from PBMCs or a T cell subset sorted from them (not recorded which). The receptor source for this set is a man aged 18 to 30 who had mild COVID-19 (a few samples of this study predate the infection). Cell type and time point are not known.

The rearrangement uses TRBV5-1 and TRBJ1-5, with a weak D call TRBD1 (6 bases). There are 18 residues in the CDR3. Between the trimmed V and J ends, which lost 2 bases and 7 bases, there was a span of 25 bases. CDR1 is SGHRS, CDR2 YFSETQ, per germline. This chain's CDR3 is CASSFWDDGRGHRQPQHF. The CDR3 region has the DNA TGCGCCAGCAGCTTCTGGGATGATGGCAGGGGCCACAGGCAGCCCCAGCATTTT.

V is TRBV15 and J is TRBJ2-7; D gene uncertain. Germline V CDR1 and CDR2: LNHNV, YYDKDF (reference sequence). This CDR3 region has 13 residues. V was trimmed by 0 bases and J by 6 bases, leaving 9 bases between them. Here the CDR3 reads CATSRDQWSEQYV. DNA of the CDR3: TGTGCCACCAGCAGAGATCAGTGGAGCGAGCAGTACGTC.

The J gene is TRBJ2-3, the V gene TRBV5-1; either TRBD1 or TRBD2 may supply D (5 bases each). CDR1 SGHRS and CDR2 YFSETQ come from the germline V gene. CDR3 length: 14 residues. V gave up 4 bases and J gave up 4 bases, with 13 bases separating them. This CDR3 reads CASSLGDIADTQYF. CDR3 sequence (DNA): TGCGCCAGCAGCCTGGGGGATATCGCAGATACGCAGTATTTT.

The chain carries TRBV24-1 and TRBJ1-2; D might be TRBD1 (5 bases). CDR1 is KGHDR, CDR2 SFDVKD, per germline. CDR3 length: 12 amino acids. V lost 4 bases to trimming and J lost 5 bases, with 7 bases between them. The CDR3 sequence is CATSDEGYGYTF. CDR3 DNA: TGTGCCACCAGTGACGAGGGGTATGGCTACACCTTC.

This clonotype was seen more than once but under ten times. This chain connects TRBV4-3 to TRBJ1-2; 7 bases agree with TRBD1. This CDR3 is built from 14 residues. After removal of 3 bases from V and 7 bases from J, the junction contained 8 bases not matched to a gene. The V gene's germline CDR1 is LGHNA and CDR2 YSLEER. The CDR3 DNA follows: TGCGCCAGCAGCCAGGGTACAGGGGCCGGTGGCTACACCTTC. It translates to CASSQGTGAGGYTF.

V and J are TRBV7-9 and TRBJ2-7, with 9 bases fitting TRBD1. The length of the CDR3 is 16 residues. The junction had 12 bases not matched to a gene; V was cut back by 5 bases and J by 4 bases. Germline CDR1 and CDR2: SEHNR and FQNEAQ (reference sequence). CDR3 DNA sequence: TGTGCCAGCAGCCTAACTCCGGGACAGGGTATTTACGAGCAGTACTTC. It translates to CASSLTPGQGIYEQYF.

The chain joins TRBV7-9 to TRBJ2-1; 7 nucleotides match TRBD2. The CDR3 covers 21 residues. From germline, CDR1 is SEHNR and CDR2 FQNEAQ (reference sequence). Germline trimming cut 0 bases from V and 0 bases from J; bases unmatched to any gene: 17. CDR3: CASSLANRRTGGRSSYNEQFF. In nucleotides, the CDR3 is TGTGCCAGCAGCTTAGCTAATCGCCGGACGGGGGGTCGGAGCTCCTACAATGAGCAGTTCTTC.

This rearrangement joins TRBV12-3 or TRBV12-4 to TRBJ1-2; 7 bases agree with TRBD1. The CDR3 totals 13 residues. V was pared by 5 bases and J by 4 bases, with 4 bases of the junction left unmatched. The CDR3 spells CASSRQGAYGYTF. The CDR3 DNA is TGTGCCAGCAGTCGACAGGGAGCCTATGGCTACACCTTC.

In nucleotides, the CDR3 is TGTGCCAGCTCACCGGGGGGCAGGGGTAAGGAAGCTTTCTTT. It is translated as CASSPGGRGKEAFF. The rearrangement links TRBV18 to TRBJ1-1; TRBD1 might be the D (6 bases). The CDR3 consists of 14 residues. The germline V gene encodes CDR1 KGHSH and CDR2 LQKENI. Trimming cost V 3 bases and J 8 bases, with 16 bases left between them.

V is TRBV4-1 and J is TRBJ2-2, with D possibly being TRBD1 (6 bases). V was shortened by 4 bases and J by 4 bases, with 25 bases between the two germline ends. CDR1 MGHRA and CDR2 YSYEKL come from the germline V gene. The CDR3 length is 19 residues. The CDR3 region has the DNA TGCGCCAGCAGCCCCCCCGGAGGTCGGCAGGGGCTTTCCACCGGGGAGCTGTTTTTT. Its protein product is CASSPPGGRQGLSTGELFF.

This clonotype showed up many times. The V and J genes are TRBV7-2 and TRBJ1-1; D call uncertain. The germline V gene encodes CDR1 SGHTA and CDR2 FQGNSA. Trimming removed 8 bases from V and 1 base from J, with 14 bases in between. The CDR3 is 14 residues long. The CDR3 reads CASSPRGGNTEAFF. In DNA form, the CDR3 reads TGTGCCAGCTCACCACGAGGTGGGAACACTGAAGCTTTCTTT.

In its sample, this clonotype was seen a few times. This chain connects TRBV24-1 to TRBJ2-2, with D tentatively TRBD1 (6 bases). The V end lost 7 bases, the J end lost 1 base, and 9 bases lay between the germline ends. Germline V gene data show CDR1 as KGHDR and CDR2 as SFDVKD. CDR3 length: 14 residues. The CDR3 loop is CATRGAGNTGELFF. Here the CDR3 DNA reads TGTGCCACCAGGGGGGCAGGGAACACCGGGGAGCTGTTTTTT.

This clonotype was seen only a few times. This rearrangement joins TRBV4-3 to TRBJ2-3; possibly TRBD1 for D (6 bases). Per germline, CDR1 LGHNA and CDR2 YSLEER. V lost 4 bases, J lost 0 bases, and 17 bases lay in between. The CDR3 spans 17 residues. In DNA form, the CDR3 reads TGCGCCAGCAGCCCCACCCAGGGGCCAACTAGCACAGATACGCAGTATTTT. It codes for CASSPTQGPTSTDTQYF.

This clonotype appeared a few times. The chain has TRBV9 and TRBJ1-1; D is uncertain. Trimming removed 0 bases at V and 6 bases at J, with 9 bases between. Germline loops: CDR1 SGDLS, CDR2 YYNGEE. The CDR3 loop spans 13 amino acids. CDR3 sequence: CASSVVLSPEAFF. The CDR3, as DNA: TGTGCCAGCAGCGTAGTTTTGTCCCCTGAAGCTTTCTTT.

The rearrangement uses TRBV7-2 and TRBJ2-3; possibly TRBD2 for D (6 bases). The CDR3 is 13 amino acids. Germline lookup yields CDR1 SGHTA and CDR2 FQGNSA. Between the trimmed V and J ends, which lost 7 bases and 6 bases, there was a span of 14 bases. The CDR3 is CASTNMEGDTQYF. As DNA, the CDR3 is TGTGCCAGCACCAACATGGAGGGGGATACGCAGTATTTT.

J is TRBJ1-1 and V is TRBV7-2; 9 bases are shared with TRBD1. The CDR3 runs 15 residues. CDR1 and CDR2 (germline): SGHTA, FQGNSA. Germline trimming cut 5 bases from V and 1 base from J; bases unmatched to any gene: 5. CDR3 in amino acids: CASSPYRGQNTEAFF. CDR3 DNA: TGTGCCAGCAGCCCTTACAGGGGGCAGAACACTGAAGCTTTCTTT.

This clonotype has a count of ten or more. This chain connects TRBV18 to TRBJ1-5, with 8 bases that match TRBD1. CDR1 KGHSH and CDR2 LQKENI come from the germline V gene. The V gene end was trimmed by 6 bases and the J gene end by 4 bases; junction bases not matched to a gene: 8. This CDR3 region has 15 residues. In nucleotides, the CDR3 is TGTGCCAGCTCGCCCGGACAGGGCCTAAATCAGCCCCAGCATTTT. Its translation is CASSPGQGLNQPQHF.

The chain employs TRBV5-6 and TRBJ2-5, with D uncertain. The CDR3 is made up of 13 amino acids. V was clipped by 0 bases and J by 10 bases, with 13 bases between them. In germline, CDR1 is SGHDT, CDR2 YYEEEE. The CDR3 loop is CASSLGPGKDQYF. The CDR3, as DNA: TGTGCCAGCAGCTTGGGGCCCGGCAAGGACCAGTACTTC.

V gene TRBV29-1 combines with J gene TRBJ1-5; D may be TRBD1 (6 bases). V shed 6 bases and J shed 4 bases, with 16 bases lying between them. This CDR3 is 14 amino acids long. Germline V CDR1 and CDR2: SQVTM, ANQGSEA. DNA for the CDR3: TGCAGCGTGGGGGAACAGGGTGTAAATCAGCCCCAGCATTTT. It translates to CSVGEQGVNQPQHF.

The CDR3 nucleotides read TGTGCCAGCAGTTTAGCCTGGGCGGTGGGAGAGACCCAGTACTTC. Its translation is CASSLAWAVGETQYF. V gene TRBV28 combines with J gene TRBJ2-5; D gene unclear. The CDR3 runs to 15 residues. From germline, CDR1 is MDHEN and CDR2 SYDVKM. The V end lost 2 bases, the J end lost 4 bases, and 14 bases lay between the germline ends. The variable domain in full, with the rest retrieved from reference TRBV28 and TRBJ2-5, is DVKVTQSSRYLVKRTGEKVFLECVQDMDHENMFWYRQDPGLGLRLIYFSYDVKMKEKGDIPEGYSVSREKKERFSLILESASTNQTSMYLCASSLAWAVGETQYFGPGTRLLVL.

The J gene is TRBJ1-5, the V gene TRBV10-2, with no clear D. This CDR3 is built from 12 residues. Trimming shortened V by 4 bases and J by 3 bases, and 4 bases separated the two germline ends. Germline CDR1 reads WSHSY; CDR2 reads SAAADI. The CDR3, as DNA: TGCGCCAGCAGTGTTCTCAATCAGCCCCAGCATTTT. Residues: CASSVLNQPQHF.

For the CDR3, the DNA is TGTGCCAGCAGCTTGGCCGGGGGGGCAGGCTACAATGAGCAGTTCTTC. Its protein product is CASSLAGGAGYNEQFF. The chain combines TRBV5-4 with TRBJ2-1; TRBD2 aligns across 8 bases. This CDR3 is built from 16 residues. Germline-derived CDR1 and CDR2 are SGHNT and YYREEE (reference sequence). V trimming: 0 bases; J trimming: 3 bases; junction bases outside the gene matches: 5.

This clonotype was seen only a few times. CDR3 amino acids: CASNPPGEQYV. CDR3 sequence (DNA): TGCGCCAGCAATCCTCCGGGAGAGCAGTACGTC. This chain links TRBV10-1 with TRBJ2-7, with D perhaps matching TRBD2 (5 bases). Trimming removed 7 bases from V and 7 bases from J, with 11 bases in between. The CDR3 has 11 residues. Germline CDR1 and CDR2: WNHNN and SYGVQD (reference sequence).

At least ten counts were recorded for this clonotype. V gene TRBV7-2 combines with J gene TRBJ2-5, with 7 bases lining up with TRBD1. V was clipped by 6 bases and J by 5 bases; unmatched bases: 6. CDR1 and CDR2 from the germline V gene are SGHTA and FQGNSA. The CDR3 totals 13 residues. The CDR3 spells CASRGQAGETQYF. In DNA form, the CDR3 reads TGTGCCAGCAGAGGACAGGCCGGGGAGACCCAGTACTTC.